This T cell receptor (beta chain) was sequenced for a study of molecular identifiers for immune sequencing clone quantification. For bulk TCR libraries, previously described methods and listed TCR primers were used. TCRdb passed the PCR reads through MiXCR, listing each CDR3 protein once. The data show roughly 320,000 distinct CDR3 sequences, roughly a fifth seen once. The table lists this clonotype with many counts. The V gene's germline CDR1 is DFQATT and CDR2 SNEGSKA (reference sequence). The length of the CDR3 is 14 residues. Trimming took 2 bases from V and 0 from J, leaving 11 bases between them. Libraries of naive CD8 cells were prepared from approximately 20,000 to 1,000,000 sorted cells using 10%, 30% or 50% RNA. A CD8+CD4-CCR7+CD45RA+ gate was used to sort naive CD8 T cells.

Specimen: naive CD8+ T cells from blood, with Jurkat cell RNA spiked in. This sample's subset: FACS-sorted CD8+CD4-CCR7+CD45RA+ naive T cells. The sequence was collected from a human donor in good health. Some libraries in this study had Jurkat cell RNA spiked in. The chain links TRBV20-1 to TRBJ2-7; D is perhaps TRBD2 (6 bases). In nucleotides, the CDR3 is TGCAGTGCTAGATGGGGACTCCTCTCCTACGAGCAGTACTTC. Encoded protein: CSARWGLLSYEQYF.